This T cell receptor (beta chain) comes out of a study of identifying expanded T cells in peripheral blood. Points from the study as a whole: Approximately two-week clone count variance significantly increased as total template count grew. About 1.2 clones differed between technical replicates, versus around 16 and 19 over time.

With V trimmed by 3 bases and J by 0 bases, 5 bases remained unmatched. The CDR3 loop spans 17 amino acids. Germline values: CDR1 SGHDN, CDR2 FVKESK. About this clone itself: Its antigen is unknown.

Healthy donors had no documented immune events, such as infections, while sampled. Repertoires were generated with immunoSEQ multiplex PCR, while TCRdb's copy carries only in-frame clones and drops some. Among approximately 90,000 clones, around 87% were seen once, and the ten largest hold 5.6%. The source material was blood. This receptor was taken from a person between 18 and 75 years old in good health. The chain combines TRBV14 with TRBJ2-4; 10 bases agree with TRBD1. The CDR3 nucleotides read TGTGCCAGCAGCCACGGGACAGGGGTACTAGCCAAAAACATTCAGTACTTC. It codes for CASSHGTGVLAKNIQYF.